The clone carrying this TCR beta chain was found many times. Its target is unknown. The record originates from a study of response to subunit inactivated influenza vaccine. Notes on the study in general: With each seasonal influenza vaccination, the authors suggested, few new T cells are recruited.

The CDR3 extends over 13 amino acids. Trimming removed 7 bases from V and 8 bases from J, with 17 bases in between. CDR1 and CDR2 (germline): DFQATT, SNEGSKA (reference sequence). TCRdb used MiXCR to reprocess the RT-PCR reads, holding one entry per CDR3 protein. The data contain 650,000 to 850,000 distinct CDR3 sequences, about 14% of them singletons. This specimen consisted of PBMCs from blood, obtained 14 to 15 days before vaccination. The sequence came from a man aged 45 to 65 who received an inactivated influenza vaccine. The chain is built from TRBV20-1 and TRBJ1-4; D remains unclear. CDR3 in DNA: TGCAGTGTCCCGGGATCCTCGAGGGAAAAACTGTTTTTT. This codes for CSVPGSSREKLFF.